The entry that follows covers one TCR beta chain sequence. The target antigen is unknown. The source of the sample is a study of monozygotic twins with inflammatory bowel disease. Notes on the study in general: What may have added variability to patient repertoires is that immunosuppressive treatments differed.

Researchers ran eight separate cDNA reactions for each sample. TCRdb reprocessed the 5' RACE reads and reports one entry per CDR3 protein, with no DNA. This sample's table reports around 400,000 distinct CDR3 sequences. RNA in its total form was extracted from whole blood, and T cells were not sorted. Germline V gene data show CDR1 as DFQATT and CDR2 as SNEGSKA (reference sequence). CDR3 length: 14 residues. The sequenced material came from blood. The J gene is TRBJ2-7, the V gene TRBV20-1; lacking DNA, the TRBD2 call made by TCRdb goes unchecked. The sequence was collected from a human donor with ulcerative colitis or Crohn's disease, or a healthy co-twin of an affected twin (not recorded which). Here the CDR3 reads CSARDLRTRGEQYF.